The rows below give T cell receptor beta chains drawn from one sample of a study of neurological immune-mediated disorders. Each CDR3 protein gets one entry after TCRdb re-called the 5' RACE reads with MiXCR. The sample carries around 47,000 distinct CDR3 sequences, 20% to 25% recorded once. The material sequenced was PBMCs. The receptors derive from a man aged 55 to 70 with HTLV-1-associated myelopathy (HAM/TSP). Both conserved end residues are part of each CDR3. A D gene is named only where the DNA matches it firmly. Some rows have no size entry. The others give once, few or many, or a class for an expanded clone.

CDR3aa,CDR3nt,d_gene,abundance,v_gene,j_gene,len
CASSFQGSGRMNTEAFF,TGTGCCAGCAGCTTTCAGGGAAGTGGGAGGATGAACACTGAAGCTTTCTTT,-,many,TRBV7-9,TRBJ1-1,17
CAISESQGSVAFF,TGTGCCATCAGTGAGTCTCAGGGGTCGGTAGCTTTCTTT,-,many,TRBV10-3,TRBJ1-1,13
CSARDRGILTGELFF,TGCAGTGCTAGAGATCGGGGGATCCTAACCGGGGAGCTGTTTTTT,-,many,TRBV20-1,TRBJ2-2,15
CSARDPGVYEQYF,TGCAGTGCTAGAGATCCAGGGGTCTACGAGCAGTACTTC,-,many,TRBV20-1,TRBJ2-7,13
CASSLAGMNTEAFF,TGCGCCAGCAGCTTGGCAGGGATGAACACTGAAGCTTTCTTT,-,many,TRBV5-1,TRBJ1-1,14
CASSHDRVAWDEQYF,TGTGCCAGTAGCCACGACAGGGTGGCCTGGGACGAGCAGTACTTC,TRBD1,-,TRBV12-3/TRBV12-4,TRBJ2-7,15
CASTAQGDTQYF,TGTGCCAGCACCGCCCAGGGGGATACGCAGTATTTT,-,-,TRBV12-3/TRBV12-4,TRBJ2-3,12
CASSLDTNTEAFF,TGCGCCAGCAGCTTGGACACAAACACTGAAGCTTTCTTT,-,many,TRBV5-1,TRBJ1-1,13
CASSQGGGYEQYF,TGTGCTAGTAGCCAGGGGGGTGGCTACGAGCAGTACTTC,-,-,TRBV19,TRBJ2-7,13
CASSLWSVNTGELFF,TGTGCCAGCAGCTTATGGTCGGTGAACACCGGGGAGCTGTTTTTT,-,once,TRBV11-2,TRBJ2-2,15
CASSKTGTSEWEQFF,TGTGCCAGCAGCAAAACAGGGACTAGCGAATGGGAGCAGTTCTTC,TRBD2,many,TRBV14,TRBJ2-1,15
CASRGDQTQYF,TGTGCCAGCAGGGGGGACCAAACCCAGTACTTC,-,many,TRBV5-5,TRBJ2-5,11
CASSALGLGGHNEQFF,TGCGCCAGCAGCGCGTTGGGTTTAGGGGGGCACAATGAGCAGTTCTTC,-,many,TRBV5-1,TRBJ2-1,16
CASSYTTGELFF,TGTGCCAGCAGCTACACCACCGGGGAGCTGTTTTTT,-,many,TRBV27,TRBJ2-2,12
CASSFRDRGYEQYF,TGTGCCAGCAGTTTCCGGGACAGGGGATACGAGCAGTACTTC,TRBD1,many,TRBV28,TRBJ2-7,14
CAISQDRASFIQESQYF,TGTGCCATCAGCCAAGATCGGGCTAGTTTTATCCAAGAGTCCCAGTACTTC,-,-,TRBV3-1,TRBJ2-5,17
CASSGVAGNTGELFF,TGTGCCAGCAGTGGGGTAGCGGGAAACACCGGGGAGCTGTTTTTT,TRBD2,few,TRBV6-1,TRBJ2-2,15
CSVEAPDRGTDTQYF,TGCAGCGTTGAAGCACCGGACAGGGGCACAGATACGCAGTATTTT,TRBD1,many,TRBV29-1,TRBJ2-3,15
CSVDAAKEAFF,TGCAGCGTTGACGCTGCCAAAGAAGCTTTCTTT,-,many,TRBV29-1,TRBJ1-1,11
CASSDVGFWLEDNEQFF,TGTGCCAGCAGTGATGTGGGATTTTGGCTTGAAGACAATGAGCAGTTCTTC,-,many,TRBV6-1,TRBJ2-1,17
CASSLVQDRGNEQFF,TGCGCCAGCAGCTTGGTACAGGACAGGGGTAATGAGCAGTTCTTC,TRBD1,many,TRBV5-1,TRBJ2-1,15
CAIKNRTGANTEAFF,TGTGCCATCAAGAATCGGACAGGGGCGAACACTGAAGCTTTCTTT,TRBD1,-,TRBV10-3,TRBJ1-1,15
CSAERIAGGINEQYF,TGCAGCGCTGAACGAATAGCGGGAGGGATCAACGAGCAGTACTTC,TRBD2,many,TRBV29-1,TRBJ2-7,15
CASSLGQSVGEQFF,TGTGCCAGCTCACTGGGACAGAGCGTGGGTGAGCAGTTCTTC,TRBD1,many,TRBV18,TRBJ2-1,14
CSVHSQETQYF,TGCAGCGTTCACAGCCAAGAGACCCAGTACTTC,-,many,TRBV29-1,TRBJ2-5,11
CASSLYSLGYEQYF,TGTGCCAGCAGCTTATATTCATTGGGCTACGAGCAGTACTTC,-,many,TRBV7-3,TRBJ2-7,14
CAIRTDSQNSPLHF,TGTGCCATCAGGACCGACAGTCAGAATTCACCCCTCCACTTT,-,many,TRBV10-3,TRBJ1-6,14
CASSPTATNEKLFF,TGCGCCAGCAGCCCGACAGCAACTAATGAAAAACTGTTTTTT,-,-,TRBV5-1,TRBJ1-4,14
CASSLDGNTGELFF,TGCGCCAGCAGCTTGGACGGCAACACCGGGGAGCTGTTTTTT,-,many,TRBV5-1,TRBJ2-2,14
CASSPQAAGANVLTF,TGTGCCAGCTCACCACAGGCTGCAGGGGCCAACGTCCTGACTTTC,-,many,TRBV18,TRBJ2-6,15
CATGKAGVANEQFF,TGTGCCACCGGAAAAGCGGGAGTAGCCAATGAGCAGTTCTTC,TRBD2,-,TRBV15,TRBJ2-1,14
CASSFTGYNEQFF,TGTGCCAGCAGTTTCACAGGATACAATGAGCAGTTCTTC,-,many,TRBV12-3/TRBV12-4,TRBJ2-1,13
CASSLGTETSYEQYF,TGTGCCAGCAGCCTTGGGACGGAGACCTCCTACGAGCAGTACTTC,-,many,TRBV5-4,TRBJ2-7,15
CASSLAARPANEQFF,TGCGCCAGCAGCTTGGCCGCTAGGCCCGCTAATGAGCAGTTCTTC,-,many,TRBV5-1,TRBJ2-1,15
CASRAGGDEKLFF,TGTGCCAGCCGAGCAGGGGGGGATGAAAAACTGTTTTTT,TRBD1,many,TRBV2,TRBJ1-4,13
CASSPETGGKALGYTF,TGTGCCAGCAGCCCCGAGACAGGGGGGAAAGCTCTAGGCTACACCTTC,TRBD1,-,TRBV14,TRBJ1-2,16
CASRRTGGDQPQHF,TGTGCCAGCAGGCGCACCGGTGGGGATCAGCCCCAGCATTTT,-,many,TRBV12-3/TRBV12-4,TRBJ1-5,14
CASSLEPRNTEAFF,TGCGCCAGCAGCTTGGAACCCAGGAACACTGAAGCTTTCTTT,-,many,TRBV5-1,TRBJ1-1,14
CASSDGDYNSPLHF,TGTGCCAGCAGTGACGGGGATTATAATTCACCCCTCCACTTT,-,-,TRBV5-6,TRBJ1-6,14
CAISGTSGYEQFF,TGTGCCATCAGCGGGACTAGCGGCTATGAGCAGTTCTTC,TRBD2,many,TRBV10-3,TRBJ2-1,13
CASSQVVRGDNEQFF,TGCGCCAGCAGCCAAGTGGTCAGGGGTGACAATGAGCAGTTCTTC,-,-,TRBV4-1,TRBJ2-1,15
CSAKGVQGTNTGELFF,TGCAGCGCAAAGGGGGTGCAGGGTACGAACACCGGGGAGCTGTTTTTT,-,many,TRBV29-1,TRBJ2-2,16
CASSPSNTVNEQFF,TGTGCCAGCAGCCCTAGTAATACGGTTAATGAGCAGTTCTTC,-,-,TRBV7-3,TRBJ2-1,14
CASSPLGQEYGYTF,TGTGCCAGCTCACCACTGGGACAGGAGTATGGCTACACCTTC,TRBD1,-,TRBV18,TRBJ1-2,14
CASRGNTAQSEQFF,TGTGCCAGCAGGGGCAATACTGCCCAGAGTGAGCAGTTCTTC,-,-,TRBV27,TRBJ2-1,14
CASSLSGGRTDTQYF,TGTGCCAGCAGTTTATCGGGCGGGAGAACAGATACGCAGTATTTT,TRBD2,many,TRBV12-3/TRBV12-4,TRBJ2-3,15
CASSRTQGAHTEAFF,TGTGCCAGCAGCCGGACCCAGGGGGCGCACACTGAAGCTTTCTTT,TRBD1,-,TRBV11-2,TRBJ1-1,15
CAIRAGGDNQPQHF,TGTGCCATCAGAGCAGGGGGTGACAATCAGCCCCAGCATTTT,TRBD1,-,TRBV10-3,TRBJ1-5,14
CASSSVGTVTDTQYF,TGTGCCAGCAGTTCGGTCGGGACAGTCACAGATACGCAGTATTTT,TRBD1,many,TRBV6-5,TRBJ2-3,15
CASSLAIIQGNEQFF,TGTGCCAGCAGCTTAGCCATTATACAGGGCAATGAGCAGTTCTTC,-,-,TRBV7-8,TRBJ2-1,15
CASRLDLQGPDTQYF,TGCGCCAGCCGCTTGGACTTGCAGGGGCCGGATACGCAGTATTTT,-,medium-sized,TRBV5-1,TRBJ2-3,15
CAISGRGDDTQYF,TGTGCCATCTCAGGGAGGGGGGACGATACGCAGTATTTT,-,-,TRBV10-3,TRBJ2-3,13
CASSSTGGGYGYTF,TGTGCCAGCAGTTCGACAGGGGGCGGCTATGGCTACACCTTC,TRBD1,many,TRBV28,TRBJ1-2,14